What follows are 29 T cell receptor beta chains derived from one specimen sequenced in a study of T cell responses to AZD1222 COVID-19 vaccine. Some clones are missing from TCRdb's copy, which holds only in-frame ones; the method was immunoSEQ multiplex PCR. This sample yields about 35,000 clones, of which just over 85% are seen a single time; roughly 9.6% belongs to the top ten. Sequencing used peripheral blood, obtained 28 days after the second AZD1222 dose. The source of these receptors is an adult who received the AZD1222 COVID-19 vaccine.

The chain combines TRBV10-2 with TRBJ1-4; TRBD1 matches at 8 bases. Trimming took 4 bases from V and 7 from J; bases not matched to a gene: 8. The germline gives CDR1 WSHSY, CDR2 SAAADI. The CDR3 covers 15 residues. The CDR3 loop reads CASSAQQGGSEKLFF. The CDR3 bases are TGCGCCAGCAGTGCCCAACAGGGGGGGAGTGAAAAACTGTTTTTT.

The rearrangement uses TRBV28 and TRBJ1-2; weak D call: TRBD1 (6 bases). With 2 bases removed from V and 8 bases from J, the gap between germline ends came to 18 bases. The CDR3 totals 15 residues. Germline V gene data show CDR1 as MDHEN and CDR2 as SYDVKM. The CDR3: CASSLGTRARGGYTF. In DNA, the CDR3 is TGTGCCAGCAGTTTAGGGACAAGGGCTCGAGGGGGCTACACCTTC.

The chain uses TRBV5-1 and TRBJ2-2, with 14 bases fitting TRBD2. The germline V gene has CDR1 SGHRS and CDR2 YFSETQ. The CDR3 covers 18 residues. V was pared by 0 bases and J by 3 bases, with 4 bases of the junction left unmatched. The CDR3 DNA is TGCGCCAGCAGCTTGGGGACTAGCGGGGGGACGTACACCGGGGAGCTGTTTTTT. This encodes CASSLGTSGGTYTGELFF.

The rearrangement links TRBV3-1 (or the pseudogene TRBV3-2) to TRBJ2-3, with D unclear. V was clipped by 4 bases and J by 1 base, with 18 bases between them. Germline lookup yields CDR1 LGHDT and CDR2 YNNKEL (reference sequence). This CDR3 has 17 residues. The CDR3 region is CASSPPPWESGTDTQYF. The CDR3 nucleotides read TGTGCCAGCAGCCCACCCCCCTGGGAATCGGGCACAGATACGCAGTATTTT.

The chain uses TRBV5-4 and TRBJ2-1; perhaps TRBD2 as D (6 bases). This CDR3 is 15 amino acids long. Trimming took 3 bases from V and 3 from J, leaving 13 bases between them. Germline V gene data show CDR1 as SGHNT and CDR2 as YYREEE (reference sequence). The CDR3: CASSSPGDHYNEQFF. The CDR3 coding sequence is TGTGCCAGCAGCTCCCCGGGGGACCACTACAATGAGCAGTTCTTC.

This clone was detected only a few times. The chain recombines TRBV2 with TRBJ1-4; 7 bases line up with TRBD1. CDR3 size: 15 residues. Trimming cost V 5 bases and J 4 bases; bases outside gene matches: 7. CDR1 SNHLY and CDR2 FYNNEI come from the germline V gene. The CDR3 DNA sequence: TGTGCCAGCAGTTTTAGGGGGCGTAATAATGAAAAACTGTTTTTT. Residues: CASSFRGRNNEKLFF.

The chain combines TRBV3-1 (or the pseudogene TRBV3-2) with TRBJ2-7, with 7 bases aligning to TRBD2. The CDR3 is made up of 15 amino acids. Germline V gene lookup returns CDR1 LGHDT and CDR2 YNNKEL (reference sequence). V was clipped by 0 bases and J by 2 bases; unmatched bases: 4. In DNA, the CDR3 is TGTGCCAGCAGCCAAGATACCAGCGGGGCCTACGAGCAGTACTTC. Translated: CASSQDTSGAYEQYF.

The chain combines TRBV19 with TRBJ1-6; 8 bases fit TRBD1. This CDR3 region has 16 residues. Germline V gene lookup returns CDR1 LNHDA and CDR2 SQIVND (reference sequence). Germline trimming cut 4 bases from V and 8 bases from J; bases unmatched to any gene: 10. CDR3 bases: TGTGCCAGTAGTAGGATACCGGGACAGGCAGATTCACCCCTCCACTTT. It codes for CASSRIPGQADSPLHF.

The chain joins TRBV5-1 to TRBJ2-7; D is perhaps TRBD2 (6 bases). This CDR3 is 15 amino acids long. V lost 0 bases and J lost 1, with 11 bases in between. The germline CDR1 and CDR2 sequences are SGHRS and YFSETQ. CDR3 loop: CASSLGGTQSYEQYF. Here the CDR3 DNA reads TGCGCCAGCAGCTTGGGAGGGACTCAGTCCTACGAGCAGTACTTC.

The rearrangement links TRBV4-1 to TRBJ1-5, with a weak D call TRBD1 (5 bases). Germline CDR1 reads MGHRA; CDR2 reads YSYEKL. This CDR3 spans 15 amino acids. V was shortened by 2 bases and J by 0 bases, with 8 bases between the two germline ends. The CDR3 DNA is TGCGCCAGCAGCCAACGAGGACATAGCAATCAGCCCCAGCATTTT. This codes for CASSQRGHSNQPQHF.

This clone has more than one count but fewer than ten. The chain links TRBV7-2 to TRBJ1-2; 8 positions agree with TRBD1. Germline V lookup: CDR1 SGHTA, CDR2 FQGNSA. The CDR3 runs 13 residues. V lost 5 bases, J lost 5 bases, and 4 bases stayed unmatched. This CDR3 reads CASSPDRDYGYTF. The CDR3 bases are TGTGCCAGCAGCCCGGACAGGGATTATGGCTACACCTTC. Looking up the rest from reference TRBV7-2 and TRBJ1-2 gives the full variable domain: GAGVSQSPSNKVTEKGKDVELRCDPISGHTALYWYRQSLGQGLEFLIYFQGNSAPDKSGLPSDRFSAERTGGSVSTLTIQRTQQEDSAVYLCASSPDRDYGYTFGSGTRLTVV.

The chain carries TRBV4-1 and TRBJ1-2; tentatively, D is TRBD1 (5 bases). Germline V gives CDR1 MGHRA, CDR2 YSYEKL. The CDR3 length is 14 residues. Trimming took off 0 bases at V and 6 bases at J, with 11 bases between the two ends. The CDR3 loop is CASSQDGGYNGYTF. In nucleotides, the CDR3 is TGCGCCAGCAGCCAAGATGGGGGGTATAATGGCTACACCTTC.

This clone appeared a few times. The CDR3 DNA reads as TGTGCCAGCAGCTTGGACGAGGGGTTCCAAGAGACCCAGTACTTC. Amino acid sequence: CASSLDEGFQETQYF. The V gene is TRBV5-6, the J gene TRBJ2-5; the D call may be TRBD1 or TRBD2 (5 bases each). Germline V lookup: CDR1 SGHDT, CDR2 YYEEEE. V lost 0 bases to trimming and J lost 1 base, with 10 bases between them. The CDR3 spans 15 residues.

CDR3 coding DNA: TGTGCCAGCAGCTTCATCCAGGGTGCAACTAATGAAAAACTGTTTTTT. It is translated as CASSFIQGATNEKLFF. The V gene is TRBV5-5, the J gene TRBJ1-4; a possible D gene is TRBD1 (5 bases). Germline assignment: CDR1 SGHKS and CDR2 YYEKEE (reference sequence). Trimming pared 2 bases from V and 0 bases from J, leaving 11 bases between. The CDR3 totals 16 residues.

V and J are TRBV11-3 and TRBJ2-2, with unresolved D. This CDR3 comprises 14 residues. Germline loops: CDR1 SGHNT, CDR2 YENEEA. V was trimmed by 1 base and J by 7 bases, leaving 10 bases between them. The CDR3 DNA sequence: TGTGCCAGCAGCTTAGTAACTGCAGGCGGGGAGCTGTTTTTT. This encodes CASSLVTAGGELFF.

This rearrangement joins TRBV10-2 to TRBJ1-2, with TRBD1 matching over 9 bases. CDR3 length equals 13 residues. Losses at the gene ends were 7 bases for V and 5 bases for J; bases not matched to a gene: 5. From germline, CDR1 is WSHSY and CDR2 SAAADI. As DNA, the CDR3 is TGCGCCAGCAAACCGGGACAGGGATATGGCTACACCTTC. As protein: CASKPGQGYGYTF.

The chain links TRBV4-2 to TRBJ1-2; D uncertain. CDR3 length: 15 residues. V was pared by 0 bases and J by 7 bases, with 15 bases between. The germline V gene encodes CDR1 LGHNA and CDR2 YNFKEQ. The CDR3 DNA reads TGTGCCAGCAGCCAAGATAGTCCCCGGTGGAGTGGCTACACCTTC. Amino acid sequence: CASSQDSPRWSGYTF.

This clone has a handful of counts. The V call is TRBV18, the J call TRBJ2-7; 8 bases are shared with TRBD1. This CDR3 is built from 14 residues. From germline, CDR1 is KGHSH and CDR2 LQKENI. J was trimmed by 4 bases and V by 2 bases; bases with no gene match: 4. In DNA form, the CDR3 reads TGTGCCAGCTCACCAACCGGACAGGGTTACGAGCAGTACTTC. Its translation: CASSPTGQGYEQYF. Using reference TRBV18 and TRBJ2-7 for the parts outside the CDR3, the full variable domain is NAGVMQNPRHLVRRRGQEARLRCSPMKGHSHVYWYRQLPEEGLKFMVYLQKENIIDESGMPKERFSAEFPKEGPSILRIQQVVRGDSAAYFCASSPTGQGYEQYFGPGTRLTVT.

This clone was recorded a few times. This rearrangement joins TRBV7-3 to TRBJ2-2; 8 bases agree with TRBD2. Germline assignment: CDR1 SGHTA and CDR2 FQGTGA. The CDR3 has 15 residues. V was pared by 5 bases and J by 2 bases, with 4 bases of the junction left unmatched. The CDR3 bases are TGTGCCAGCAGCAACGGGAGGGCCAACACCGGGGAGCTGTTTTTT. It yields the protein CASSNGRANTGELFF.

V gene TRBV27 combines with J gene TRBJ1-2; TRBD1 agrees at 9 bases. Germline V lookup: CDR1 MNHEY, CDR2 SMNVEV (reference sequence). The CDR3 has 15 residues. V lost 8 bases, J lost 3 bases, and 10 bases stayed unmatched. The CDR3 loop reads CASALRTGEHYGYTF. CDR3 coding DNA: TGTGCCAGCGCACTACGGACAGGGGAACACTATGGCTACACCTTC.

The V call is TRBV9, the J call TRBJ1-1, with D perhaps matching TRBD1 (6 bases). This CDR3 region has 14 residues. Germline CDR1 is SGDLS and CDR2 is YYNGEE. Trimming shortened V by 2 bases and J by 1 base, and 9 bases separated the two germline ends. The CDR3 DNA reads as TGTGCCAGCAGCGTGGCAGGGGAGAACACTGAAGCTTTCTTT. It encodes CASSVAGENTEAFF.

There are a few counts of this clone. The chain is built from TRBV5-6 and TRBJ2-1; D is uncertain. The CDR3 sequence is 13 residues long. Trimming removed 0 bases from V and 3 bases from J, with 4 bases in between. Germline V gene lookup returns CDR1 SGHDT and CDR2 YYEEEE. The CDR3 sequence is CASSLGDYNEQFF. CDR3 nucleotides: TGTGCCAGCAGCTTGGGGGACTACAATGAGCAGTTCTTC.

By proportion, this clone is medium-sized. The chain is built from TRBV6-2 or TRBV6-3 and TRBJ2-5; 7 nucleotides match TRBD1. Germline-derived CDR1 and CDR2 are MNHEY and SVGEGT. The CDR3 is 14 amino acids. After removal of 5 bases from V and 0 bases from J, the junction contained 3 bases not matched to a gene. The CDR3 region is CASSKGQYQETQYF. Here the CDR3 DNA reads TGTGCCAGCAGTAAGGGACAGTACCAAGAGACCCAGTACTTC.

This chain joins TRBV28 and TRBJ2-7; D unclear. Between the trimmed V and J ends, which lost 7 bases and 3 bases, there was a span of 13 bases. Germline V CDR1 and CDR2: MDHEN, SYDVKM. The CDR3 contains 13 residues. In nucleotides, the CDR3 is TGTGCCAGCATGGGGATACAAGTCTACGAGCAGTACTTC. Translating gives CASMGIQVYEQYF.

The table lists this clone with a count of one. V is TRBV11-2 and J is TRBJ2-5; 7 bases match TRBD1. Germline CDR1 is SGHAT and CDR2 is FQNNGV. J gave up 2 bases and V 5 bases, and 5 bases lay outside the gene matches. This CDR3 spans 14 amino acids. CDR3 loop: CASSLDRIQETQYF. The CDR3 DNA reads as TGTGCCAGCAGCCTGGACAGGATTCAAGAGACCCAGTACTTC.

This clone was counted a few times. This CDR3 reads CASRTQVNYEQYF. The CDR3 coding sequence is TGCGCCAGCAGGACCCAGGTCAACTACGAGCAGTACTTC. The V gene is TRBV5-1, the J gene TRBJ2-7; unclear D gene. The CDR3 has 13 amino acids. Trimming removed 5 bases from V and 3 bases from J, with 12 bases in between. Germline lookup yields CDR1 SGHRS and CDR2 YFSETQ.

V gene TRBV5-1 combines with J gene TRBJ1-5; D may be TRBD1 (6 bases). Looked up from germline, CDR1 is SGHRS and CDR2 is YFSETQ. The CDR3 length is 15 residues. Trimming shortened V by 1 base and J by 2 bases, and 10 bases separated the two germline ends. In nucleotides, the CDR3 is TGCGCCAGCAGCTTGACAGGGACTGGCAATCAGCCCCAGCATTTT. Protein: CASSLTGTGNQPQHF.

This sequence joins TRBV15 and TRBJ2-1, with TRBD2 as a possible D gene (6 bases). Germline CDR1 is LNHNV and CDR2 is YYDKDF (reference sequence). The germline V and J ends were trimmed by 4 bases and 7 bases, with 14 bases remaining between them. This CDR3 is 14 amino acids long. The CDR3 nucleotides are TGTGCCACCAGCAAAGTGGACGGGGGAAATGAGCAGTTCTTC. It encodes CATSKVDGGNEQFF. Full variable domain (rest looked up from reference TRBV15 and TRBJ2-1): DAMVIQNPRYQVTQFGKPVTLSCSQTLNHNVMYWYQQKSSQAPKLLFHYYDKDFNNEADTPDNFQSRRPNTSFCFLDIRSPGLGDTAMYLCATSKVDGGNEQFFGPGTRLTVL.

J is TRBJ1-5 and V is TRBV3-1 (or the pseudogene TRBV3-2); D possibly corresponds to TRBD1 (6 bases). Per germline, CDR1 LGHDT and CDR2 YNNKEL (reference sequence). V was clipped by 4 bases and J by 7 bases, with 17 bases between them. This CDR3 contains 15 residues. The CDR3 region is CASSPSGGPIQPQHF. The CDR3 region has the DNA TGTGCCAGCAGCCCGTCCGGGGGGCCGATCCAGCCCCAGCATTTT.